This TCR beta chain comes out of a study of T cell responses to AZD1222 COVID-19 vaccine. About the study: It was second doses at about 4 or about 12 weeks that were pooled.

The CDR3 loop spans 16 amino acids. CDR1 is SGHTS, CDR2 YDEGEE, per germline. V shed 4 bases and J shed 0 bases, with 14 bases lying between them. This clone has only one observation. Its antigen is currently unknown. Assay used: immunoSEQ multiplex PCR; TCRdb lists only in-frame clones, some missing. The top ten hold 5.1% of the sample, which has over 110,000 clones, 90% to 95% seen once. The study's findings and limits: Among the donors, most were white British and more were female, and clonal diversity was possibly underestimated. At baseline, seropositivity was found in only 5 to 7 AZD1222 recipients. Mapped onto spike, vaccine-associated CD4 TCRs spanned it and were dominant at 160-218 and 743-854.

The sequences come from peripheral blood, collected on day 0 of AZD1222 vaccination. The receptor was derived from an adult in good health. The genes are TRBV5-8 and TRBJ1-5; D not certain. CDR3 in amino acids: CASSPTPWSSNQPQHF. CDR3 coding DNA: TGTGCCAGCAGCCCCACACCTTGGAGTAGCAATCAGCCCCAGCATTTT.